This is a list of T cell receptor beta chains from one sample in a study of CD8 T cells in Susac syndrome. TCRdb fed the immunoSEQ multiplex PCR reads into MiXCR, producing one record per CDR3 protein. The sample records 80,000 to 95,000 distinct CDR3 sequences, 94% being singletons. Sequencing was done on a sample of CD8+ T cells from PBMCs. Receptors were obtained from a human donor with Susac syndrome. CDR3s include the opening cysteine and the closing phenylalanine or tryptophan. Each record gives: D gene, V gene, J gene, CDR3 DNA, CDR3 protein. D genes are given only for firm matches.

>TRBD1|TRBV28|TRBJ1-5
TGTGCCAGCACCTTATTTGGCGGGACAGGGGGCAGACTTAGCAATCAGCCCCAGCATTTT
CASTLFGGTGGRLSNQPQHF
>-|TRBV7-9|TRBJ2-5
TGTGCCAGCAGCGAACGGGCCCAAGAGACCCAGTACTTC
CASSERAQETQYF
>TRBD1|TRBV6-6|TRBJ2-7
TGTGCCAGCAGTTACTCGGACAGGGCCGAGCAGTACTTC
CASSYSDRAEQYF
>TRBD2|TRBV7-8|TRBJ2-7
TGTGCCAGCAGCCCCAACGGACTAGCGGCCGAGCAGTACTTC
CASSPNGLAAEQYF
>-|TRBV24-1|TRBJ2-1
TGTGCCACCAGTGTCCCCGGAGGTGACAATGAGCAGTTCTTC
CATSVPGGDNEQFF
>TRBD1|TRBV5-1|TRBJ2-5
TGCGCCAGCAGCTTGGCAACAGGGGCAGAGACCCAGTACTTC
CASSLATGAETQYF
>-|TRBV11-1|TRBJ1-2
TGTGCCAGCAGCTTCGGGGGACCTCGCTATGGCTACACCTTC
CASSFGGPRYGYTF
>-|TRBV20-1|TRBJ1-1
TGCAGTGCTAGGATACCGGGCACTGAAGCTTTCTTT
CSARIPGTEAFF
>-|TRBV5-6|TRBJ2-2
TGTGCCAGCAGCCTGACGGGAACCGGGGAGCTGTTTTTT
CASSLTGTGELFF
>TRBD2|TRBV27|TRBJ2-3
TGTGCCAGCAGTCATCTAGCGGGTCCCTCAGATACGCAGTATTTT
CASSHLAGPSDTQYF
>-|TRBV4-2|TRBJ2-7
TGTGCCAGCAGCCAGGGAGACTCGAGTAGCTCCTACGAGCAGTACTTC
CASSQGDSSSSYEQYF